Listed here are 8 T cell receptor beta chains from one sample, sequenced in a study of T-cell reconstitution after alpha-beta-depleted transplantation in children. The TCRbeta library incorporated unique molecular identifiers. TCRdb reprocessed the PCR reads via MiXCR and lists one record per CDR3 protein. In the table there are 200,000 or so distinct CDR3 sequences, roughly 6% of which are singletons. The specimen comprised PBMCs, sampled before TCRalphabeta/CD19-depleted stem cell transplant. All receptors come from a girl in the first two years of life with combined immunodeficiency, due to receive a stem cell transplant.

This clonotype was found many times. This chain links TRBV13 with TRBJ2-1; no reliable D call. The V end lost 2 bases, the J end lost 8 bases, and 13 bases lay between the germline ends. CDR1 and CDR2 from the germline V gene are PRHDT and FYEKMQ (reference sequence). CDR3 length equals 14 residues. The CDR3 nucleotides read TGTGCCAGCAGCTTAACGTTAGTGAGGCATGAGCAGTTCTTC. Its protein product is CASSLTLVRHEQFF.

This clonotype has a handful of counts. This sequence joins TRBV7-2 and TRBJ2-1; TRBD2 matches at 12 bases. Germline-derived CDR1 and CDR2 are SGHTA and FQGNSA. Germline trimming cut 4 bases from V and 8 bases from J; bases unmatched to any gene: 12. CDR3 size: 17 residues. The CDR3 sequence is CASSSARLAGVGDEQFF. DNA for the CDR3: TGTGCCAGCAGCTCGGCCCGACTAGCGGGAGTAGGCGATGAGCAGTTCTTC.

The chain employs TRBV7-2 and TRBJ2-5; TRBD1 matches at 8 bases. The CDR3 has 15 amino acids. V trimming: 2 bases; J trimming: 2 bases; junction bases outside the gene matches: 4. Germline V gene data show CDR1 as SGHTA and CDR2 as FQGNSA. The CDR3 DNA reads as TGTGCCAGCAGCTTAACGACAGGGGATCAAGAGACCCAGTACTTC. As protein: CASSLTTGDQETQYF.

This clonotype was recorded once. A much larger clone sits a single nucleotide away, making a read error possible. In this CDR3 the conserved last residue, phenylalanine or tryptophan, is missing, so a read error is likely. The chain employs TRBV12-3 or TRBV12-4 and TRBJ1-3; D gene ambiguous. This CDR3 region has 14 residues. V lost 10 bases to trimming and J lost 0 bases, with 13 bases between them. The chain's CDR3 is CAMAPDFSGNTIYY. DNA of the CDR3: TGTGCCATGGCACCGGACTTCTCTGGAAACACCATATATTAT.

This clonotype came up many times. V gene TRBV4-1 combines with J gene TRBJ1-1; D might be TRBD1 (5 bases). Trimming pared 4 bases from V and 3 bases from J, leaving 15 bases between. The CDR3 has 15 residues. Germline CDR1 MGHRA, CDR2 YSYEKL. CDR3 DNA: TGCGCCAGCAGCCCCCCCCTTACAGGTGACACTGAAGCTTTCTTT. This codes for CASSPPLTGDTEAFF.

This clonotype was observed at least ten times. The chain carries TRBV5-5 and TRBJ2-7; 7 nucleotides agree with TRBD1. Trimming at V came to 9 bases and at J to 2 bases, leaving 11 bases not matched to a gene. CDR3 size: 14 residues. Per germline, CDR1 SGHKS and CDR2 YYEKEE (reference sequence). CDR3 in DNA: TGTGCCACCTCGACAGGGAGAGGGGCCTACGAGCAGTACTTC. It codes for CATSTGRGAYEQYF.

The V and J genes are TRBV7-6 and TRBJ1-5; no firm D call. V was cut by 0 bases and J by 8 bases, with 8 bases left in between. This CDR3 contains 13 residues. Germline lookup yields CDR1 SGHVS and CDR2 FNYEAQ. The CDR3 here is CASSLAPSEPQHF. The CDR3 DNA reads as TGTGCCAGCAGCTTAGCACCGAGTGAGCCCCAGCATTTT.

A word on this clonotype: One base away lies a much larger clone, so this may be a sequencing read error. This chain's CDR3 is CSASSGSSEAFF. The CDR3 DNA reads TGCAGTGCTAGTTCAGGGAGTTCTGAAGCTTTCTTT. This sequence joins TRBV20-1 and TRBJ1-1; weak D call: TRBD1 (5 bases). This CDR3 has 12 amino acids. Germline V CDR1 and CDR2: DFQATT, SNEGSKA (reference sequence). Trimming took off 3 bases at V and 6 bases at J, with 11 bases between the two ends.